This section outlines one T cell receptor (beta chain) sequence together with its context. This sample is part of a study of monozygotic twins with inflammatory bowel disease. The length of the CDR3 is 13 residues. TCRdb reprocessed the 5' RACE reads, with one entry per CDR3 protein and no DNA. The ten most abundant clones cover around 2.4% of a sample with approximately 400,000 distinct CDR3 sequences. The sequenced material came from blood. This sequence joins TRBV12-3 or TRBV12-4 and TRBJ1-1. This sequence was found in a human donor with ulcerative colitis or Crohn's disease, or a healthy co-twin of an affected twin (not recorded which). CDR3: CASSDPGNTEAFF.